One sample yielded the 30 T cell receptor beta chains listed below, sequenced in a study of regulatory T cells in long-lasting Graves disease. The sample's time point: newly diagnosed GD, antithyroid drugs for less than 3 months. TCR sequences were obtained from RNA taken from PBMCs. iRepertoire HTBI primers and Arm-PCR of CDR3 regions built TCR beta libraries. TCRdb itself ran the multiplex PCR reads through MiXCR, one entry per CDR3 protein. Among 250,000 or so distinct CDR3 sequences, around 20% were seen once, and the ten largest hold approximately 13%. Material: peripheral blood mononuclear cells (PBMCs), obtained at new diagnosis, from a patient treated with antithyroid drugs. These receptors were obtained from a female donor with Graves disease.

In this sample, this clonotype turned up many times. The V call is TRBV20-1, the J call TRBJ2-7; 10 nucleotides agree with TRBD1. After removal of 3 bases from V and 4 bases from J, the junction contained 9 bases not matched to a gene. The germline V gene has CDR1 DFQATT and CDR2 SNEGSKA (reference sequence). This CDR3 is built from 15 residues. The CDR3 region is CSASSPGQGGYEQYF. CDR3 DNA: TGCAGTGCTAGCTCTCCCGGACAGGGGGGATACGAGCAGTACTTC.

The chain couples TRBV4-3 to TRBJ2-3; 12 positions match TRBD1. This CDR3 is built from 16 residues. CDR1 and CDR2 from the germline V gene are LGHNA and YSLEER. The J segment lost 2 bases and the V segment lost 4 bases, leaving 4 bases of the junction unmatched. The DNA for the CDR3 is TGCGCCAGCAGCCGGGGACAGGGGGCCCTCACAGATACGCAGTATTTT. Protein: CASSRGQGALTDTQYF.

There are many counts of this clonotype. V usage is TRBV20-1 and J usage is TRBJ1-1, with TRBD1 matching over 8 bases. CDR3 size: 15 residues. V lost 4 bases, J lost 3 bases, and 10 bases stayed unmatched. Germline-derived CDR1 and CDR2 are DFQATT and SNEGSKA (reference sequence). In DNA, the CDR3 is TGCAGTGCTACTCCTCGGAACAGGGGGGACACTGAAGCTTTCTTT. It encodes CSATPRNRGDTEAFF.

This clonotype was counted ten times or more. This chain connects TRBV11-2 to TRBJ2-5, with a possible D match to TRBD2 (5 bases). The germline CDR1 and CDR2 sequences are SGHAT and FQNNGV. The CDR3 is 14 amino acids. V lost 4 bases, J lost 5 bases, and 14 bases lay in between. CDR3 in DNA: TGTGCCAGCAGCTCGCATCACGGGGATGAGACCCAGTACTTC. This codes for CASSSHHGDETQYF.

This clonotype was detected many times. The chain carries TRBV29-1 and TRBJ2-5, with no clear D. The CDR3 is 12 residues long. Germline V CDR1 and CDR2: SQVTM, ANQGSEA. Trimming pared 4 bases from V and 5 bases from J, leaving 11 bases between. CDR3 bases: TGCAGCGTTGTGAGACTCGAGGAGACCCAGTACTTC. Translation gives CSVVRLEETQYF.

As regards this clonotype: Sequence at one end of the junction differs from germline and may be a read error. The DNA of the CDR3 is TGTGCCACCATCAGAGATCTGGCGGGTCTTCAGTTCTTC. It is translated as CATIRDLAGLQFF. The chain has TRBV15 and TRBJ2-1; tentative D call: TRBD2 (5 bases). Germline lookup yields CDR1 LNHNV and CDR2 YYDKDF (reference sequence). The CDR3 runs 13 residues.

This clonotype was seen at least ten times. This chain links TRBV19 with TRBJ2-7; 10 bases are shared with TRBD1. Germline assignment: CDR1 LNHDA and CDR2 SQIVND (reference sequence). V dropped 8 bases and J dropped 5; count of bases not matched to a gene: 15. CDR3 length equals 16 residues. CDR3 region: CASLPPGGTGVDEQYF. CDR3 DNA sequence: TGTGCCAGTTTGCCCCCCGGTGGGACAGGGGTCGACGAGCAGTACTTC.

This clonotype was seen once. The CDR3 sequence is CASTPRGGRETQYF. CDR3 bases: TGTGCCAGCACCCCGCGCGGGGGGCGAGAGACCCAGTACTTC. The V gene is TRBV12-3 or TRBV12-4, the J gene TRBJ2-5, with TRBD2 matching over 8 bases. The CDR3 has 14 residues. J was trimmed by 4 bases and V by 7 bases; bases with no gene match: 8.

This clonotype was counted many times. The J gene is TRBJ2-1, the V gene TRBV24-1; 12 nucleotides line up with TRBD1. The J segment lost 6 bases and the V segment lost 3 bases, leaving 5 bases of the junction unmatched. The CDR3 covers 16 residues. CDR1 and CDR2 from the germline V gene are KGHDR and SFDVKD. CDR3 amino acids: CATSDTGQGARNEQFF. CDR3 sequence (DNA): TGTGCCACCAGTGATACGGGACAGGGGGCGCGCAATGAGCAGTTCTTC.

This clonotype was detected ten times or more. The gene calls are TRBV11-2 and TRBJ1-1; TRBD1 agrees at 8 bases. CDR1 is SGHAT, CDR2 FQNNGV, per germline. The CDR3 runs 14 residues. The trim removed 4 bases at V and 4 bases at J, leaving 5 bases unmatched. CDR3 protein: CASSYDRGRTEAFF. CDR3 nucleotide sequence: TGTGCCAGCAGCTATGACAGGGGTCGCACTGAAGCTTTCTTT.

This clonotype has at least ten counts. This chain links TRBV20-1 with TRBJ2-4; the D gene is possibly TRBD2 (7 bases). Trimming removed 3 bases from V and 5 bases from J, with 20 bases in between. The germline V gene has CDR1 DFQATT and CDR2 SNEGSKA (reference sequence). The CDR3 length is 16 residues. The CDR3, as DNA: TGCAGTGCTAGGGCTACAGGGAGGGAAGGGGAAAACATTCAGTACTTC. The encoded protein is CSARATGREGENIQYF.

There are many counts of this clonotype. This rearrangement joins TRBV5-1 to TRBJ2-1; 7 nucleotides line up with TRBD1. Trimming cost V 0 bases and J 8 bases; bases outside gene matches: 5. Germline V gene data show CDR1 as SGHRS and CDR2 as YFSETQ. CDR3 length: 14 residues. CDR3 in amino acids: CASSLAQGVDEQFF. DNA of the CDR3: TGCGCCAGCAGCTTGGCCCAGGGGGTCGATGAGCAGTTCTTC.

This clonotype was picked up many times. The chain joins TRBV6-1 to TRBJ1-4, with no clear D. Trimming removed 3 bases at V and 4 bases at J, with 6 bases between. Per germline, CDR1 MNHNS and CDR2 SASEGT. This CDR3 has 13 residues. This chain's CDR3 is CASSEGFNEKLFF. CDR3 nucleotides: TGTGCCAGCAGTGAGGGGTTTAATGAAAAACTGTTTTTT.

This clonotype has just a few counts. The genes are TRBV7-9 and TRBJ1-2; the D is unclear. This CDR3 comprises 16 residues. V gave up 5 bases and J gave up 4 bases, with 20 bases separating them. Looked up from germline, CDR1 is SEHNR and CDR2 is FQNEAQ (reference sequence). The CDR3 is CASSRYAGAPGYGYTF. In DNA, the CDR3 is TGTGCCAGCAGCCGATACGCGGGTGCCCCTGGCTATGGCTACACCTTC. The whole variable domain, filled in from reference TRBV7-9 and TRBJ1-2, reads DTGVSQNPRHKITKRGQNVTFRCDPISEHNRLYWYRQTLGQGPEFLTYFQNEAQLEKSRLLSDRFSAERPKGSFSTLEIQRTEQGDSAMYLCASSRYAGAPGYGYTFGSGTRLTVV.

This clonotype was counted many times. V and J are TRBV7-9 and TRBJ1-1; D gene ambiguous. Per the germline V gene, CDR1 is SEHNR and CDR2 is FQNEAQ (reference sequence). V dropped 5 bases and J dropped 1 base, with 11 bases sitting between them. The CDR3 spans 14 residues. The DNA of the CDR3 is TGTGCCAGCAGCCCCGGCCAATCGAACACTGAAGCTTTCTTT. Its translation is CASSPGQSNTEAFF.

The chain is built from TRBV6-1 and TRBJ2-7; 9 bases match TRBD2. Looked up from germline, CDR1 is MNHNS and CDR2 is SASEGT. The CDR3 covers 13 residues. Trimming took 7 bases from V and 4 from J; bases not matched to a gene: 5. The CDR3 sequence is CASIAAGGYEQYF. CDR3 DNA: TGTGCCAGCATAGCGGCGGGAGGGTACGAGCAGTACTTC.

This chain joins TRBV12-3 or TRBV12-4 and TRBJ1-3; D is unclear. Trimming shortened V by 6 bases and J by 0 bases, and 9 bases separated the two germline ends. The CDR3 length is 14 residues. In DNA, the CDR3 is TGTGCCAGCAGCCCGGGGATCTCTGGAAACACCATATATTTT. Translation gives CASSPGISGNTIYF.

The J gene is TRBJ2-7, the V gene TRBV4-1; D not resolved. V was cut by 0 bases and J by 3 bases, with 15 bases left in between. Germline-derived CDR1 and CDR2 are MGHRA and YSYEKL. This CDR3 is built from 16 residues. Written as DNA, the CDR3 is TGCGCCAGCAGCCAAGAAGTCTCTGGGGATTTCTACGAGCAGTACTTC. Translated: CASSQEVSGDFYEQYF.

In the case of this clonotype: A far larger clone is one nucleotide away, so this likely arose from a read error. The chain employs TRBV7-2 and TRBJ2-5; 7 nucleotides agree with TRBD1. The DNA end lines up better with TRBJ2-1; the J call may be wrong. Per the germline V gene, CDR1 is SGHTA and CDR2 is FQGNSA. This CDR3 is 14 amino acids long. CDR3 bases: TGTGCCAGCAGCCCAAGACAGGGATCCGACGGGCAGTTCTTC. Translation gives CASSPRQGSDGQFF.

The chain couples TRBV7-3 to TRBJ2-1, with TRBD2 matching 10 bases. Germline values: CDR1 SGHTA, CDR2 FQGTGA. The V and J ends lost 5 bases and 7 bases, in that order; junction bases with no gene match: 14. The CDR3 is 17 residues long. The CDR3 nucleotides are TGTGCCAGCAGCCCAGCATTAGCGGGAGGCAGGCAGAATGAGCAGTTCTTC. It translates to CASSPALAGGRQNEQFF. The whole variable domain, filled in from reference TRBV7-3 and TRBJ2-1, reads GAGVSQTPSNKVTEKGKYVELRCDPISGHTALYWYRQSLGQGPEFLIYFQGTGAADDSGLPNDRFFAVRPEGSVSTLKIQRTERGDSAVYLCASSPALAGGRQNEQFFGPGTRLTVL.

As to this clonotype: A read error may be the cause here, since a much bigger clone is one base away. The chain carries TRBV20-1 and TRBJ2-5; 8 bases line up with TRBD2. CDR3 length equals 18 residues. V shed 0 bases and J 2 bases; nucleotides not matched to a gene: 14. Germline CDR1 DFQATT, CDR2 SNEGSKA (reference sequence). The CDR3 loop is CSARDGASGCVSQETQYF. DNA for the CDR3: TGCAGTGCTAGAGATGGGGCTAGCGGGTGCGTCTCTCAAGAGACCCAGTACTTC.

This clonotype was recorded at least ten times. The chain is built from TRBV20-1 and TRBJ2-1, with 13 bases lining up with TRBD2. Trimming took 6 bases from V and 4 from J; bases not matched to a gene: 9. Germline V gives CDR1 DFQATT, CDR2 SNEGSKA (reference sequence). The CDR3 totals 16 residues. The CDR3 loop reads CSAMETSGRLYNEQFF. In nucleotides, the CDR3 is TGCAGTGCGATGGAGACTAGCGGGAGGTTATACAATGAGCAGTTCTTC.

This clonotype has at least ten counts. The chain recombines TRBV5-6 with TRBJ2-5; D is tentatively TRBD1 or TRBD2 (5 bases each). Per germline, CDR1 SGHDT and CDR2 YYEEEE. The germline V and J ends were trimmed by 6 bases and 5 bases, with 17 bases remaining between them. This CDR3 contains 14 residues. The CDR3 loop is CASTNTGTKETQYF. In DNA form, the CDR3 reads TGTGCCAGCACAAATACCGGGACGAAGGAGACCCAGTACTTC.

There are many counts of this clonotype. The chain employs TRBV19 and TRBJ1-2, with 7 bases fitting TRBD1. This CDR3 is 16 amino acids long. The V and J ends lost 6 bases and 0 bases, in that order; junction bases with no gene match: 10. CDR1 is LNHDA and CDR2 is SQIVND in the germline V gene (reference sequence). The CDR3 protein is CASRPTGRQTNYGYTF. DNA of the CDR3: TGTGCCAGTAGACCGACAGGGAGGCAAACTAACTATGGCTACACCTTC.

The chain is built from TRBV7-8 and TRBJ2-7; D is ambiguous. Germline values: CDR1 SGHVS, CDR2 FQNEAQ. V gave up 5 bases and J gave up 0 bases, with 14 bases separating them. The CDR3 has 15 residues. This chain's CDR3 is CASSPPYSSSYEQYF. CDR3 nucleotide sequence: TGTGCCAGCAGCCCTCCCTACTCGAGCTCCTACGAGCAGTACTTC.

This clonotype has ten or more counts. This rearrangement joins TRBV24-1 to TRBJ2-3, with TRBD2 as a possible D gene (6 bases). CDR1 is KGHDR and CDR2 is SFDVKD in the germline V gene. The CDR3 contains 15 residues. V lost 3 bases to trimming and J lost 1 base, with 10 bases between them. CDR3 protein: CATSDPGAGTDTQYF. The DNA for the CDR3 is TGTGCCACCAGTGATCCGGGAGCCGGCACAGATACGCAGTATTTT.

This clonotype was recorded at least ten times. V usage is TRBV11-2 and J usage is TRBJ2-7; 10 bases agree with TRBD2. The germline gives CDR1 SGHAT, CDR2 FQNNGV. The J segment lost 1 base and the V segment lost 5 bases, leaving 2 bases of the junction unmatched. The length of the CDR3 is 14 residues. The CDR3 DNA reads TGTGCCAGCAGCCATAGCGGGAGGTCCTACGAGCAGTACTTC. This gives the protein CASSHSGRSYEQYF.

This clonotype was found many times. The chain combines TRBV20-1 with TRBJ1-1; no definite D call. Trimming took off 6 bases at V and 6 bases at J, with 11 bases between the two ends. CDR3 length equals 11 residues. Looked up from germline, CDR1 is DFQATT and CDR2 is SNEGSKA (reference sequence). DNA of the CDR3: TGCAGTGCCCAGCGGGGATCTGAAGCTTTCTTT. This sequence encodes CSAQRGSEAFF.

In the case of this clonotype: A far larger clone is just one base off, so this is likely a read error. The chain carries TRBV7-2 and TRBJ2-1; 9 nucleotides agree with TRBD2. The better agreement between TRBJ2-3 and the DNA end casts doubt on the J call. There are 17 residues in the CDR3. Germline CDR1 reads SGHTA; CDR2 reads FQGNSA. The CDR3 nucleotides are TGTGCCAGCACCGTTGGGGGGCGTAGCGGGGGTCCAGATACGCAGTATTTT. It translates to CASTVGGRSGGPDTQYF.

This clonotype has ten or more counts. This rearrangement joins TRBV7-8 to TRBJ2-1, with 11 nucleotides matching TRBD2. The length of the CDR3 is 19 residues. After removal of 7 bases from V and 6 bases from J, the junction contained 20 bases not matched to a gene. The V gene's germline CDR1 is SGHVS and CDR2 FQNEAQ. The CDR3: CASTQRRPLAGASGNEQFF. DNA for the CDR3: TGTGCCAGCACCCAAAGGAGGCCACTAGCGGGAGCTTCGGGCAATGAGCAGTTCTTC. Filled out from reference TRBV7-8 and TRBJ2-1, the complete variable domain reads GAGVSQSPRYKVAKRGQDVALRCDPISGHVSLFWYQQALGQGPEFLTYFQNEAQLDKSGLPSDRFFAERPEGSVSTLKIQRTQQEDSAVYLCASTQRRPLAGASGNEQFFGPGTRLTVL.